Presented here are 21 T cell receptor beta chains from one specimen sequenced in a study of cytomegalovirus exposure and HLA in healthy donors. In the PCR, 60 Vbeta and 13 Jbeta primers were used. Some clones are missing from TCRdb's copy, which holds only in-frame ones; the method was immunoSEQ multiplex PCR. The table includes tens of thousands of clones, less than 70% detected once. Sequencing used PBMCs. The receptors originated from a woman in her forties or fifties in good health and CMV-seronegative.

The rearrangement links TRBV15 to TRBJ2-5, with D possibly matching TRBD2 (6 bases). Trimming took 1 base from V and 2 from J, leaving 11 bases between them. The germline V gene encodes CDR1 LNHNV and CDR2 YYDKDF (reference sequence). CDR3 length: 15 amino acids. The CDR3 spells CATSRGEGGQETQYF. CDR3 coding DNA: TGTGCCACCAGCAGAGGCGAGGGAGGACAAGAGACCCAGTACTTC.

A few counts support this clone. The chain carries TRBV29-1 and TRBJ1-2; D gene uncertain. Looked up from germline, CDR1 is SQVTM and CDR2 is ANQGSEA. Trimming took 4 bases from V and 8 from J, leaving 11 bases between them. The CDR3 has 11 residues. The CDR3 bases are TGCAGCGTTGCCCATACGGGAGGCTACACCTTC. Translation gives CSVAHTGGYTF.

The genes are TRBV6-5 and TRBJ2-7; D ambiguous. This CDR3 has 14 residues. The ends were cut back, 3 bases at V and 1 base at J, with 10 bases in the middle. Germline V gene lookup returns CDR1 MNHEY and CDR2 SVGAGI. CDR3 in DNA: TGTGCCAGCAGTTATACGACTGGATCCTACGAGCAGTACTTC. As protein: CASSYTTGSYEQYF.

The chain combines TRBV6-5 with TRBJ2-5; 8 nucleotides line up with TRBD1. The tail of the sequence fits TRBJ2-7 better, so the J call may be wrong. Germline values: CDR1 MNHEY, CDR2 SVGAGI. The CDR3 length is 14 residues. This chain's CDR3 is CASVRAGGDYEQYF. In DNA, the CDR3 is TGTGCCAGCGTTCGCGCAGGGGGCGACTACGAGCAGTACTTC.

This chain connects TRBV18 to TRBJ2-5; 7 bases agree with TRBD2. The CDR3 loop spans 15 amino acids. Germline V CDR1 and CDR2: KGHSH, LQKENI. Trimming removed 0 bases from V and 4 bases from J; junction bases left unmatched: 5. The CDR3 coding sequence is TGTGCCAGCTCACCACCGGGACTACGCGGAGAGACCCAGTACTTC. It specifies CASSPPGLRGETQYF.

The chain is built from TRBV9 and TRBJ2-1; 8 nucleotides agree with TRBD2. The J segment lost 6 bases and the V segment lost 6 bases, leaving 14 bases of the junction unmatched. This CDR3 is 16 amino acids long. The germline gives CDR1 SGDLS, CDR2 YYNGEE. Here the CDR3 reads CASTLGYAGGVNEQFF. CDR3 coding DNA: TGTGCCAGCACTTTAGGGTATGCGGGAGGAGTCAATGAGCAGTTCTTC.

The gene calls are TRBV7-2 and TRBJ2-7; D is undetermined. The germline CDR1 and CDR2 sequences are SGHTA and FQGNSA. The CDR3 length is 11 residues. V lost 6 bases and J lost 9, with 12 bases in between. The CDR3 nucleotides are TGTGCCAGCAGTGAATCAGGTACGCAGTACTTC. It specifies CASSESGTQYF.

The chain employs TRBV5-1 and TRBJ2-7, with TRBD1 matching over 11 bases. There are 15 residues in the CDR3. J lost 2 bases, V lost 7 bases, and 8 bases had no gene match. Per the germline V gene, CDR1 is SGHRS and CDR2 is YFSETQ. For the CDR3, the DNA is TGCGCCAGCCGGTTGGGGACAGGGGGGACCTACGAGCAGTACTTC. Translated, it gives CASRLGTGGTYEQYF.

J is TRBJ1-6 and V is TRBV29-1, with TRBD1 identical over 7 bases. J was trimmed by 5 bases and V by 6 bases; bases with no gene match: 10. Germline loops: CDR1 SQVTM, CDR2 ANQGSEA. This CDR3 region has 15 residues. The CDR3 reads CSVCPGTANNSPLHF. The CDR3 DNA reads TGCAGCGTCTGTCCGGGGACAGCAAATAATTCACCCCTCCACTTT. The full variable domain, in which reference TRBV29-1 and TRBJ1-6 provide the parts outside the CDR3, is SAVISQKPSRDICQRGTSLTIQCQVDSQVTMMFWYRQQPGQSLTLIATANQGSEATYESGFVIDKFPISRPNLTFSTLTVSNMSPEDSSIYLCSVCPGTANNSPLHFGNGTRLTVT.

This chain links TRBV5-4 with TRBJ2-3; possible D gene TRBD2, 5 bases. Germline CDR1 reads SGHNT; CDR2 reads YYREEE (reference sequence). The CDR3 consists of 15 residues. With 2 bases removed from V and 4 bases from J, the gap between germline ends came to 14 bases. The CDR3, as DNA: TGTGCCAGCAGCTTAGCACTAGATCTTTCAGATACGCAGTATTTT. It translates to CASSLALDLSDTQYF.

The chain carries TRBV29-1 and TRBJ2-7; 11 bases line up with TRBD1. The CDR3 has 13 residues. The germline V gene has CDR1 SQVTM and CDR2 ANQGSEA. V trimming: 8 bases; J trimming: 5 bases; junction bases outside the gene matches: 8. CDR3 in amino acids: CSTRTGGEDEQYF. The DNA for the CDR3 is TGCAGCACTCGGACAGGGGGCGAAGACGAGCAGTACTTC.

The CDR3 region has the DNA TGCGCCAGCAGTTTTGGACAGGGTGGCGATGGCTACACCTTC. This encodes CASSFGQGGDGYTF. The V gene is TRBV5-1, the J gene TRBJ1-2, with 8 positions matching TRBD1. The germline V gene has CDR1 SGHRS and CDR2 YFSETQ. The CDR3 runs to 14 residues. The V segment lost 5 bases and the J segment 6 bases; nucleotides outside the gene matches: 9. Looking up the rest from reference TRBV5-1 and TRBJ1-2 gives the full variable domain: KAGVTQTPRYLIKTRGQQVTLSCSPISGHRSVSWYQQTPGQGLQFLFEYFSETQRNKGNFPGRFSGRQFSNSRSEMNVSTLELGDSALYLCASSFGQGGDGYTFGSGTRLTVV.

The chain is built from TRBV7-2 and TRBJ2-7, with D perhaps matching TRBD2 (6 bases). The CDR3 is 16 amino acids. Trimming removed 2 bases at V and 3 bases at J, with 17 bases between. CDR1 and CDR2 from the germline V gene are SGHTA and FQGNSA. Written as DNA, the CDR3 is TGTGCCAGCAGCTTAAAAGTAGGACGGGAGCACTACGAGCAGTACTTC. Translated: CASSLKVGREHYEQYF. Supplemented by reference TRBV7-2 and TRBJ2-7, the full variable domain reads GAGVSQSPSNKVTEKGKDVELRCDPISGHTALYWYRQSLGQGLEFLIYFQGNSAPDKSGLPSDRFSAERTGGSVSTLTIQRTQQEDSAVYLCASSLKVGREHYEQYFGPGTRLTVT.

J is TRBJ1-1 and V is TRBV9; D unresolved. Germline V gives CDR1 SGDLS, CDR2 YYNGEE. CDR3 length: 14 amino acids. V lost 4 bases and J lost 0, with 10 bases in between. The DNA for the CDR3 is TGTGCCAGCAGCCTGACGGGAATGAACACTGAAGCTTTCTTT. Translation: CASSLTGMNTEAFF.

The V and J genes are TRBV28 and TRBJ1-5, with D possibly TRBD1 on 5 matching bases. The CDR3 totals 14 residues. The V end was cut by 5 bases, the J end by 7 bases, with 15 bases between. Germline V gene data show CDR1 as MDHEN and CDR2 as SYDVKM. The CDR3 coding sequence is TGTGCCAGCAGTACCCGTGGGGCTGGGCAGCCCCAGCATTTT. Its protein product is CASSTRGAGQPQHF.

The chain joins TRBV2 to TRBJ1-4, with D unclear. CDR3 length equals 16 residues. V lost 6 bases and J 7 bases, leaving 21 bases between the germline ends. Germline V gene sequence: CDR1 SNHLY, CDR2 FYNNEI. CDR3 sequence reads: CASRSYLLGSGEKLFF. The CDR3 DNA sequence: TGTGCCAGCAGATCCTACCTTTTGGGCTCCGGTGAAAAACTGTTTTTT.

The chain couples TRBV7-2 to TRBJ2-7; D might be TRBD2 (5 bases). Germline assignment: CDR1 SGHTA and CDR2 FQGNSA. Between the trimmed V and J ends, which lost 1 base and 6 bases, there was a span of 10 bases. The CDR3 is 13 amino acids. The CDR3 region is CASSLERSLEQYF. CDR3 DNA: TGTGCCAGCAGCTTAGAGCGGAGTCTCGAGCAGTACTTC.

The chain uses TRBV10-3 and TRBJ2-7, with D maybe TRBD1 (5 bases). V lost 6 bases to trimming and J lost 7 bases, with 13 bases between them. This CDR3 region has 12 residues. Germline V gene data show CDR1 as ENHRY and CDR2 as SYGVKD. The chain's CDR3 is CAISKDKWEQYF. The CDR3 bases are TGTGCCATCAGCAAGGACAAGTGGGAGCAGTACTTC.

The chain uses TRBV5-4 and TRBJ2-7, with TRBD1 as a possible D gene (5 bases). The CDR3 extends over 14 amino acids. Between the trimmed V and J ends, which lost 4 bases and 0 bases, there was a span of 11 bases. The germline gives CDR1 SGHNT, CDR2 YYREEE (reference sequence). As DNA, the CDR3 is TGTGCCAGCAGCCCTGACAGATCCTCCTACGAGCAGTACTTC. Translation: CASSPDRSSYEQYF.

This chain uses TRBV5-1 with TRBJ2-5, with D perhaps TRBD2 (5 bases). The CDR3 loop spans 14 amino acids. The germline CDR1 and CDR2 sequences are SGHRS and YFSETQ. V was pared by 7 bases and J by 5 bases, with 18 bases between. CDR3 sequence (DNA): TGCGCCAGCCGATGGGTCCAAGACTATGAGACCCAGTACTTC. Its translation: CASRWVQDYETQYF.

The chain is built from TRBV2 and TRBJ1-5; TRBD1 matches at 8 bases. Germline CDR1 is SNHLY and CDR2 is FYNNEI. The CDR3 loop spans 14 amino acids. J lost 5 bases, V lost 6 bases, and 6 bases had no gene match. CDR3 nucleotide sequence: TGTGCCAGCAGAGGACAGGGTGGGGATCAGCCCCAGCATTTT. This sequence encodes CASRGQGGDQPQHF.